This record looks at one T cell receptor (beta chain) sequence and its context. This clonotype was counted only a few times. Its recognized antigen is unknown. Base qualities are not at hand, and no much larger clone is one base apart. The treatment or condition label, read with the paper, signifies: allogeneic hematopoietic cell transplantation with graft depleted of TCRalphabeta T cells and CD19 B cells. The children who served as transplant recipients had been given grafts of TCRalphabeta/CD19-depleted allogeneic hematopoietic cells. These data come from a study of T-cell reconstitution after alpha-beta-depleted transplantation in children (TCRdb year 2016). Some background on the complete study: The study quantitatively tracked T-cell immune reconstitution after TCRalphabeta/CD19-depleted allogeneic hematopoietic cell transplantation in children using TCR repertoire profiling. Overall study outcomes, separate from this receptor: In some patients, the high TCRbeta diversity seen at day 60 was put down to recipient T cells and intrathymic progenitors that had survived conditioning. Over the following months the frequencies of hyperexpanded clones went down, and after one year T-cell counts and TCRbeta diversity were mostly credited to newly produced T cells. The apparently early alphabetaT-cell count recovery about two months after transplant was reportedly dependent on only several hundred rapidly expanded clones derived from non-depleted graft cells.

The library relied on PCR. This sample was sequenced with an Illumina HiSeq 2500. TCR libraries were prepared with molecular barcoding, using unique molecular identifiers to normalize TCRbeta repertoire quantification. TCRdb reprocessing: public reads trimmed at Q25 with fastp, clones called with MiXCR, in-frame beta chains kept. For every CDR3 protein sequence, its rows merge into one entry that carries the most common genes and DNA. This sample is represented by 200,000 to 300,000 distinct CDR3 sequences; 20% to 30% of them were singletons. The biggest ten clones account for 4% to 5.5% of the sample. From a lookup of the germline V gene, CDR1 and CDR2 are SGHRS and YFSETQ. The V end gives up 3 bases and the J end 4 bases, leaving 8 bases in the junction not matched to a gene. The CDR3 spans 17 residues, from the cysteine through the phenylalanine. Only CDR3 DNA remains: 51 bases, in frame from the first base.

The TCR sequence derives from a female patient aged 2-10 years who had a stem cell transplant for congenital amegakaryocytic thrombocytopenia, so the T cells may come from the graft donor. Rearrangement joined TRBV5-1 to TRBJ2-3, with 13 central nucleotides matching TRBD2. The sequenced sample was PBMCs, mostly from graft donor cells, obtained 360 days after TCRalphabeta/CD19-depleted stem cell transplant. The nucleotide sequence reads as follows: TGCGCCAGCAGCTCTCCGGGACTAGCGGGATTGGCAGATACGCAGTATTTT. This translates into CASSSPGLAGLADTQYF.